The 26 T cell receptor beta chains presented below share a single source sample, sequenced in a study of blood T cell repertoires in COVID-19. Only in-frame clones appear in the TCRdb table, and some are missing; sequencing was by immunoSEQ multiplex PCR. The repertoire holds 9,500 to 15,000 clones, with roughly 82% as singletons. The specimen sequenced was peripheral blood. The receptors here all came from an older woman with acute or convalescent COVID-19.

A few counts support this clone. V is TRBV7-8 and J is TRBJ1-1; D remains unclear. The CDR3 is 13 residues long. Germline CDR1 and CDR2: SGHVS and FQNEAQ. V was shortened by 1 base and J by 4 bases, with 7 bases between the two germline ends. Here the CDR3 DNA reads TGTGCCAGCAGCTTAGTCGGGGTCACTGAAGCTTTCTTT. Its translation is CASSLVGVTEAFF.

V is TRBV2 and J is TRBJ1-5; 9 bases agree with TRBD1. The V gene's germline CDR1 is SNHLY and CDR2 FYNNEI. This CDR3 has 15 amino acids. The trim removed 2 bases at V and 7 bases at J, leaving 6 bases unmatched. The CDR3 protein is CASSETTTGGQPQHF. In DNA form, the CDR3 reads TGTGCCAGCAGTGAAACAACGACAGGGGGACAGCCCCAGCATTTT.

V gene TRBV3-1 (or the pseudogene TRBV3-2) combines with J gene TRBJ1-4; TRBD1 is a possible D gene (6 bases). The CDR3 has 13 amino acids. Trimming took off 3 bases at V and 8 bases at J, with 10 bases between the two ends. CDR1 is LGHDT, CDR2 YNNKEL, per germline (reference sequence). This CDR3 reads CASSQGAREKLFF. Written as DNA, the CDR3 is TGTGCCAGCAGCCAGGGGGCTCGGGAAAAACTGTTTTTT.

This chain connects TRBV28 to TRBJ2-1, with D unclear. The CDR3 runs to 16 residues. V was shortened by 3 bases and J by 0 bases, with 12 bases between the two germline ends. Germline loops: CDR1 MDHEN, CDR2 SYDVKM. CDR3 nucleotides: TGTGCCAGCAGTTTGGCGACACCTTACTCCTACAATGAGCAGTTCTTC. It encodes CASSLATPYSYNEQFF.

The chain links TRBV15 to TRBJ1-1; unclear D gene. V gave up 0 bases and J gave up 4 bases, with 9 bases separating them. The CDR3 extends over 14 amino acids. In germline, CDR1 is LNHNV, CDR2 YYDKDF (reference sequence). The CDR3 nucleotides are TGTGCCACCAGCAGAGATTATAAGAGCACTGAAGCTTTCTTT. Translated, it gives CATSRDYKSTEAFF.

This clone was counted a single time. This rearrangement joins TRBV9 to TRBJ2-3, with 7 bases aligning to TRBD2. The V segment lost 3 bases and the J segment 0 bases; nucleotides outside the gene matches: 7. Per germline, CDR1 SGDLS and CDR2 YYNGEE. This CDR3 spans 16 amino acids. In nucleotides, the CDR3 is TGTGCCAGCAGCGCTTCAGCGGGGTCTAGCACAGATACGCAGTATTTT. Protein product: CASSASAGSSTDTQYF.

The V call is TRBV28, the J call TRBJ1-5, with 8 bases lining up with TRBD1. Per the germline V gene, CDR1 is MDHEN and CDR2 is SYDVKM. V was pared by 5 bases and J by 6 bases, with 12 bases of the junction left unmatched. The CDR3 is 16 residues long. The CDR3 nucleotides read TGTGCCAGCAGTCCGCTTCGGACAGGGTCGATTCAGCCCCAGCATTTT. Translated, it gives CASSPLRTGSIQPQHF. Looking up the rest from reference TRBV28 and TRBJ1-5 gives the full variable domain: DVKVTQSSRYLVKRTGEKVFLECVQDMDHENMFWYRQDPGLGLRLIYFSYDVKMKEKGDIPEGYSVSREKKERFSLILESASTNQTSMYLCASSPLRTGSIQPQHFGDGTRLSIL.

This chain links TRBV12-5 with TRBJ1-1; TRBD1 might be the D (5 bases). V gave up 0 bases and J gave up 3 bases, with 11 bases separating them. This CDR3 is 15 amino acids long. Per germline, CDR1 LGHNT and CDR2 FRNRAP. The CDR3 loop is CASGLVQGRHTEAFF. CDR3 DNA: TGTGCTAGTGGTTTGGTGCAGGGCAGGCACACTGAAGCTTTCTTT.

This sequence joins TRBV10-2 and TRBJ1-1, with no clear D. The V and J ends lost 2 bases and 3 bases respectively, with 4 bases between them. This CDR3 contains 12 residues. Looked up from germline, CDR1 is WSHSY and CDR2 is SAAADI. CDR3 bases: TGCGCCAGCAGTGAGGAGTACACTGAAGCTTTCTTT. It translates to CASSEEYTEAFF.

This clone came up once. In nucleotides, the CDR3 is TGCGCCAGCAGCTTGGCAGGGCGTTCACCCCTCCACTTT. The encoded protein is CASSLAGRSPLHF. The rearrangement links TRBV5-1 to TRBJ1-6; tentative D call: TRBD1 (5 bases). The length of the CDR3 is 13 residues. Germline loops: CDR1 SGHRS, CDR2 YFSETQ. V lost 0 bases to trimming and J lost 9 bases, with 7 bases between them.

The V call is TRBV15, the J call TRBJ1-2; the D gene is possibly TRBD1 (5 bases). CDR3 length equals 13 residues. Between the trimmed V and J ends, which lost 3 bases and 3 bases, there was a span of 8 bases. Per the germline V gene, CDR1 is LNHNV and CDR2 is YYDKDF (reference sequence). Written as DNA, the CDR3 is TGTGCCACCAGCAGGCCGGGGGACTATGGCTACACCTTC. As protein: CATSRPGDYGYTF. Variable domain in full (rest from reference TRBV15 and TRBJ1-2): DAMVIQNPRYQVTQFGKPVTLSCSQTLNHNVMYWYQQKSSQAPKLLFHYYDKDFNNEADTPDNFQSRRPNTSFCFLDIRSPGLGDTAMYLCATSRPGDYGYTFGSGTRLTVV.

The chain joins TRBV11-2 to TRBJ2-7; no reliable D call. CDR1 and CDR2 (germline): SGHAT, FQNNGV. Trimming shortened V by 3 bases and J by 0 bases, and 12 bases separated the two germline ends. This CDR3 region has 15 residues. For the CDR3, the DNA is TGTGCCAGCAGCTTTCTTTCCGGAGTCTCCTACGAGCAGTACTTC. This gives the protein CASSFLSGVSYEQYF.

The chain uses TRBV5-1 and TRBJ2-3; D remains ambiguous. V lost 0 bases and J lost 5, with 10 bases in between. The length of the CDR3 is 14 residues. CDR1 and CDR2 from the germline V gene are SGHRS and YFSETQ. CDR3: CASSLVSHRDTQYF. CDR3 coding DNA: TGCGCCAGCAGCTTGGTTTCCCACAGAGATACGCAGTATTTT.

This chain links TRBV5-4 with TRBJ1-2; no clear D gene. This CDR3 is built from 13 residues. In germline, CDR1 is SGHNT, CDR2 YYREEE (reference sequence). Trimming took off 4 bases at V and 4 bases at J, with 11 bases between the two ends. The CDR3: CASSVREGYGYTF. The CDR3 DNA reads TGTGCCAGCAGCGTCCGGGAGGGCTATGGCTACACCTTC. The full variable domain, with the rest looked up from reference TRBV5-4 and TRBJ1-2, is ETGVTQSPTHLIKTRGQQVTLRCSSQSGHNTVSWYQQALGQGPQFIFQYYREEENGRGNFPPRFSGLQFPNYSSELNVNALELDDSALYLCASSVREGYGYTFGSGTRLTVV.

The V gene is TRBV2, the J gene TRBJ1-4; the match to TRBD1 covers 12 bases. Germline assignment: CDR1 SNHLY and CDR2 FYNNEI. V was pared by 6 bases and J by 6 bases, with 5 bases of the junction left unmatched. The CDR3 runs 15 residues. CDR3 coding DNA: TGTGCCAGCAGAGGCGGGACAGGGGGCTATGAAAAACTGTTTTTT. Encoded protein: CASRGGTGGYEKLFF.

This chain joins TRBV19 and TRBJ1-1; D call uncertain. Germline loops: CDR1 LNHDA, CDR2 SQIVND (reference sequence). The V end lost 6 bases, the J end lost 1 base, and 6 bases lay between the germline ends. The CDR3 covers 12 residues. The CDR3 DNA is TGTGCCAGTAGAAGAGCGAACACTGAAGCTTTCTTT. Its translation: CASRRANTEAFF. Supplemented by reference TRBV19 and TRBJ1-1, the full variable domain reads DGGITQSPKYLFRKEGQNVTLSCEQNLNHDAMYWYRQDPGQGLRLIYYSQIVNDFQKGDIAEGYSVSREKKESFPLTVTSAQKNPTAFYLCASRRANTEAFFGQGTRLTVV.

The table lists this clone with a count of one. The chain joins TRBV5-4 to TRBJ2-1, with D possibly TRBD2 on 5 matching bases. Germline CDR1 is SGHNT and CDR2 is YYREEE (reference sequence). The V end was cut by 4 bases, the J end by 0 bases, with 11 bases between. The CDR3 runs 15 residues. The CDR3 region has the DNA TGTGCCAGCAGCCCGGGGTCAAGCTCCTACAATGAGCAGTTCTTC. Translation gives CASSPGSSSYNEQFF. The full variable domain, completed using reference TRBV5-4 and TRBJ2-1, is ETGVTQSPTHLIKTRGQQVTLRCSSQSGHNTVSWYQQALGQGPQFIFQYYREEENGRGNFPPRFSGLQFPNYSSELNVNALELDDSALYLCASSPGSSSYNEQFFGPGTRLTVL.

This sequence joins TRBV13 and TRBJ2-7; possible D gene TRBD1, 6 bases. The CDR3 is 13 residues long. Germline V lookup: CDR1 PRHDT, CDR2 FYEKMQ (reference sequence). Trimming cost V 4 bases and J 4 bases, with 11 bases left between them. The DNA of the CDR3 is TGTGCCAGCAGCTCAACAGGGAGTTACGAGCAGTACTTC. Translated: CASSSTGSYEQYF.

This chain connects TRBV28 to TRBJ2-3; D perhaps matches TRBD1 (6 bases). Germline lookup yields CDR1 MDHEN and CDR2 SYDVKM. Trimming removed 6 bases at V and 2 bases at J, with 15 bases between. This CDR3 region has 15 residues. DNA of the CDR3: TGTGCCAGCAGCAACCTAGACAGGTTCACAGATACGCAGTATTTT. Its protein is CASSNLDRFTDTQYF. The variable domain in full, completed from reference TRBV28 and TRBJ2-3, reads DVKVTQSSRYLVKRTGEKVFLECVQDMDHENMFWYRQDPGLGLRLIYFSYDVKMKEKGDIPEGYSVSREKKERFSLILESASTNQTSMYLCASSNLDRFTDTQYFGPGTRLTVL.

The CDR3 loop is CASSGGGNEKLFF. CDR3 DNA sequence: TGTGCCAGCAGCGGAGGGGGTAATGAAAAACTGTTTTTT. The genes are TRBV9 and TRBJ1-4, with TRBD1 as a possible D gene (6 bases). The CDR3 covers 13 residues. The V end was cut by 3 bases, the J end by 4 bases, with 7 bases between. Germline lookup yields CDR1 SGDLS and CDR2 YYNGEE. Using reference TRBV9 and TRBJ1-4 for the parts outside the CDR3, the full variable domain is DSGVTQTPKHLITATGQRVTLRCSPRSGDLSVYWYQQSLDQGLQFLIQYYNGEERAKGNILERFSAQQFPDLHSELNLSSLELGDSALYFCASSGGGNEKLFFGSGTQLSVL.

The rearrangement uses TRBV10-2 and TRBJ2-1; D not resolved. CDR3 length: 11 amino acids. The germline V gene has CDR1 WSHSY and CDR2 SAAADI. V was trimmed by 6 bases and J by 9 bases, leaving 9 bases between them. This CDR3 is CASRSAIEQFF. DNA for the CDR3: TGCGCCAGCAGGTCTGCTATTGAGCAGTTCTTC.

This chain joins TRBV30 and TRBJ2-5, with D unclear. Looked up from germline, CDR1 is GTSNPN and CDR2 is SVGIG (reference sequence). The V end lost 2 bases, the J end lost 0 bases, and 7 bases lay between the germline ends. The CDR3 spans 13 residues. The CDR3 sequence is CAWSKQNQETQYF. The CDR3 coding sequence is TGTGCCTGGAGTAAACAGAACCAAGAGACCCAGTACTTC.

This clone was counted a few times. Other DNA sequences of this sample code for an identical CDR3. The chain couples TRBV9 to TRBJ2-3, with D tentatively TRBD2 (5 bases). Trimming took off 0 bases at V and 3 bases at J, with 8 bases between the two ends. The CDR3 is made up of 14 amino acids. In germline, CDR1 is SGDLS, CDR2 YYNGEE. CDR3 residues: CASSVGRGTDTQYF. The DNA for the CDR3 is TGTGCCAGCAGCGTAGGCCGCGGGACAGATACGCAGTATTTT.

V and J are TRBV10-1 and TRBJ2-1; D might be TRBD2 (6 bases). Germline V gives CDR1 WNHNN, CDR2 SYGVQD (reference sequence). The V and J ends lost 0 bases and 0 bases respectively, with 12 bases between them. The CDR3 runs to 17 residues. CDR3 amino acids: CASSESKSGPSYNEQFF. CDR3 DNA sequence: TGCGCCAGCAGTGAGTCGAAGAGCGGGCCCTCCTACAATGAGCAGTTCTTC.

This rearrangement joins TRBV30 to TRBJ1-6; D possibly corresponds to TRBD1 (6 bases). The CDR3 is made up of 16 amino acids. Germline-derived CDR1 and CDR2 are GTSNPN and SVGIG (reference sequence). Trimming removed 0 bases at V and 4 bases at J, with 13 bases between. The CDR3 sequence is CAWSVRSGQYNSPLHF. Written as DNA, the CDR3 is TGTGCCTGGAGTGTACGATCCGGACAGTATAATTCACCCCTCCACTTT.

The chain recombines TRBV28 with TRBJ1-5; D unresolved. The CDR3 loop spans 19 amino acids. Germline assignment: CDR1 MDHEN and CDR2 SYDVKM. V shed 7 bases and J shed 0 bases, with 25 bases lying between them. The CDR3 sequence is CASNPLPEAEYYSNQPQHF. The CDR3 DNA reads as TGTGCCAGCAATCCCCTGCCCGAGGCAGAGTACTATAGCAATCAGCCCCAGCATTTT.